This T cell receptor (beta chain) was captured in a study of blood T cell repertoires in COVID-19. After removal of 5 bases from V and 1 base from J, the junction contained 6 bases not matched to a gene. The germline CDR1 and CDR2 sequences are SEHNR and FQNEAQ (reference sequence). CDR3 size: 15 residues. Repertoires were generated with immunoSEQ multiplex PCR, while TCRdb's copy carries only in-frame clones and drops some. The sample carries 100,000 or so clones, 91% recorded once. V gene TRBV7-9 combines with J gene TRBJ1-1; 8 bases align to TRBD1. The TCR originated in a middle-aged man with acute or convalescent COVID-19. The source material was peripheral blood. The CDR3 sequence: CASSLTGTGNTEAFF. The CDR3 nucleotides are TGTGCCAGCAGCCTGACCGGGACAGGGAACACTGAAGCTTTCTTT. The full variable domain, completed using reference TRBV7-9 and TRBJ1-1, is DTGVSQNPRHKITKRGQNVTFRCDPISEHNRLYWYRQTLGQGPEFLTYFQNEAQLEKSRLLSDRFSAERPKGSFSTLEIQRTEQGDSAMYLCASSLTGTGNTEAFFGQGTRLTVV.